The text below deals with one TCR beta chain. Antigen: not known. This sample is drawn from a study of T cells in Graves' hyperthyroidism and ophthalmopathy. The study, taken as a whole, reports: Most thyroid clonotypes expanded above 0.001 were also detected in blood.

Germline V gene sequence: CDR1 LNHDA, CDR2 SQIVND (reference sequence). The CDR3 has 15 amino acids. J was trimmed by 4 bases and V by 6 bases; bases with no gene match: 11. Researchers amplified the TCR beta CDR3 regions from RNA transcripts. Carried out on the TCR CDR3, a first-round RT-PCR used the HTBI primer set. TCRdb recomputed calls from the multiplex PCR reads with MiXCR, one row per CDR3 protein. The table records fewer than 550,000 distinct CDR3 sequences, about a sixth of them present only once. The sequence was obtained from a woman aged 18-35 years with Graves' hyperthyroidism. Source material: blood. The chain recombines TRBV19 with TRBJ1-1, with 7 positions matching TRBD1. The CDR3 DNA follows: TGTGCCAGTAGCTTTACAGGGAAGGGGGCCACTGAAGCTTTCTTT. It is translated as CASSFTGKGATEAFF. The whole variable domain, filled in from reference TRBV19 and TRBJ1-1, reads DGGITQSPKYLFRKEGQNVTLSCEQNLNHDAMYWYRQDPGQGLRLIYYSQIVNDFQKGDIAEGYSVSREKKESFPLTVTSAQKNPTAFYLCASSFTGKGATEAFFGQGTRLTVV.